The TCR beta chain described here comes from a study of blood T cell repertoires in COVID-19. Overall study: Nucleic acid was either cDNA or gDNA, and it came from T cells, B-cell-depleted T cells, or PBMCs.

Clones were read by immunoSEQ multiplex PCR, and TCRdb kept only the in-frame ones, dropping some. In the table there are about 320,000 clones, 80% to 90% of which are singletons. Individuals drawn from around 25 US areas were about 18 to 95 years old. Researchers sorted participants into cohorts using their self-reported clinical history. In Cohort 3, a recovered donor had either two negative PCRs, clearance, or symptom resolution. This clone was seen a few times. The clonotype comes from a woman aged 18-29 years who had recovered from COVID-19. Material: PBMCs or T cells enriched from blood (not recorded which).

The CDR3 region has the DNA TGTGCCAGCAGCGTAGATGTCTGGGTGGGCAGGGGTGAAGAAAAACTGTTTTTT. Amino acids: CASSVDVWVGRGEEKLFF. The chain employs TRBV9 and TRBJ1-4, with TRBD1 as a possible D gene (6 bases). The CDR3 covers 18 residues. The germline V gene encodes CDR1 SGDLS and CDR2 YYNGEE. V shed 0 bases and J shed 8 bases, with 23 bases lying between them.